This TCR beta chain came from a study of blood T cell repertoires in COVID-19. Background on the study: In each case, the material was cDNA or gDNA derived from T cells, B-cell-depleted T cells, or PBMCs.

Trimming pared 5 bases from V and 2 bases from J, leaving 9 bases between. Looked up from germline, CDR1 is MNHEY and CDR2 is SMNVEV (reference sequence). This CDR3 comprises 13 residues. Assay used: immunoSEQ multiplex PCR; TCRdb lists only in-frame clones, some missing. The data contain about 120,000 clones, around 80% of them singletons. This TCR was recovered from a man younger than 40 with COVID-19, enrolled during active disease. J is TRBJ1-1 and V is TRBV27; D not resolved. Material for sequencing was peripheral blood. The CDR3 is CASSTHGNTEAFF. Written as DNA, the CDR3 is TGTGCCAGCAGTACCCACGGTAACACTGAAGCTTTCTTT.